The 5 T cell receptor beta chains below all came from one sample that was sequenced in a study of T cells in Graves' hyperthyroidism and ophthalmopathy. The investigators amplified TCR beta CDR3 regions from RNA transcripts. HTBI primers were the set used in a first-round RT-PCR of the TCR CDR3. TCRdb used MiXCR to reprocess the multiplex PCR reads, holding one entry per CDR3 protein. Of about 560,000 distinct CDR3 sequences listed, 16% are singletons. Sequences were obtained from blood. These TCRs come from a woman aged 18-30 years with Graves' hyperthyroidism.

This clonotype has only one observation. A much larger clone sits a single nucleotide away, making a read error possible. The conserved phenylalanine or tryptophan is not found at the CDR3 terminus, so this likely reflects a read error. V and J are TRBV12-3 or TRBV12-4 and TRBJ1-1; 9 bases match TRBD1. The length of the CDR3 is 13 residues. The CDR3 loop is CVSSYDRGKGAFL. DNA of the CDR3: TGTGTCAGCAGCTATGACAGGGGGAAGGGAGCTTTCCTT.

This clonotype appeared many times. V and J are TRBV5-1 and TRBJ2-7, with 12 bases that match TRBD2. The CDR3 consists of 17 residues. Germline V gene sequence: CDR1 SGHRS, CDR2 YFSETQ. The V segment lost 7 bases and the J segment 5 bases; nucleotides outside the gene matches: 16. The DNA for the CDR3 is TGCGCCAGCGACACGATGATTCGACTAGCGGGAGTACACGAGCAGTACTTC. Translating it yields CASDTMIRLAGVHEQYF.

V is TRBV4-2 and J is TRBJ1-6; D uncertain. Germline V gene lookup returns CDR1 LGHNA and CDR2 YNFKEQ. This CDR3 has 19 amino acids. V was trimmed by 6 bases and J by 14 bases, leaving 35 bases between them. CDR3 nucleotide sequence: TGTGCCAGCAGTCCACTCCCGGACGTAGACCTGGTTATGATTCAGACCCTCCACTTT. Translated: CASSPLPDVDLVMIQTLHF.

This clonotype has at least ten counts. The genes are TRBV2 and TRBJ2-5, with D possibly TRBD2 on 7 matching bases. The ends were cut back, 7 bases at V and 2 bases at J, with 20 bases in the middle. Germline V gene lookup returns CDR1 SNHLY and CDR2 FYNNEI. The CDR3 runs 16 residues. The CDR3 loop is CASTELQGAGQETQYF. The CDR3, as DNA: TGTGCCAGCACCGAACTACAGGGAGCGGGGCAAGAGACCCAGTACTTC.

This clonotype was observed at least ten times. The chain uses TRBV20-1 and TRBJ2-7; 8 bases agree with TRBD1. The CDR3 is 11 amino acids. V was clipped by 5 bases and J by 5 bases; unmatched bases: 2. Germline assignment: CDR1 DFQATT and CDR2 SNEGSKA (reference sequence). DNA of the CDR3: TGCAGTGCTGGACAGGGCAACGAGCAGTACTTC. Residues: CSAGQGNEQYF.